One sample yielded the 26 T cell receptor beta chains listed below, sequenced in a study of a mutant IDH1 vaccine in newly diagnosed glioma. What these receptors recognize is not known. Data came from immunoSEQ multiplex PCR; TCRdb stores just in-frame clones and leaves some out. The sample holds 40,000 or so clones, 75% to 85% seen once. The time point denotes: week 5, during vaccination. Every vaccine dose comprised 300 ug of mutant IDH1 20-mer peptide plus topical imiquimod. This material consisted of PBMCs, taken from a glioma patient whose treatment included an IDH1 peptide vaccine. These receptors all stem from a man aged 40-55 years with glioma.

The chain has TRBV27 and TRBJ1-1, with D uncertain. The CDR3 has 14 amino acids. Germline loops: CDR1 MNHEY, CDR2 SMNVEV (reference sequence). V dropped 2 bases and J dropped 5 bases, with 12 bases sitting between them. The CDR3 nucleotides are TGTGCCAGCAGTTTAGGGCAGCCCGGGACTGAAGCTTTCTTT. Amino acids: CASSLGQPGTEAFF.

The chain links TRBV12-5 to TRBJ1-1; D gene uncertain. CDR3 length: 12 residues. The germline CDR1 and CDR2 sequences are LGHNT and FRNRAP. The V end was cut by 6 bases, the J end by 1 base, with 6 bases between. This CDR3 is CASGSSNTEAFF. In nucleotides, the CDR3 is TGTGCTAGTGGCTCCTCGAACACTGAAGCTTTCTTT.

The chain uses TRBV5-1 and TRBJ1-1, with D uncertain. CDR1 and CDR2 from the germline V gene are SGHRS and YFSETQ. V was pared by 0 bases and J by 4 bases, with 13 bases between. This CDR3 has 15 residues. As DNA, the CDR3 is TGCGCCAGCAGCTTGGCGACATCTCAACTCACTGAAGCTTTCTTT. This gives the protein CASSLATSQLTEAFF.

The gene calls are TRBV5-1 and TRBJ2-7, with D possibly being TRBD2 (6 bases). The CDR3 consists of 17 residues. Trimming took 0 bases from V and 3 from J, leaving 19 bases between them. Looked up from germline, CDR1 is SGHRS and CDR2 is YFSETQ. This CDR3 reads CASSLGLRGFRLYEQYF. The CDR3 region has the DNA TGCGCCAGCAGCTTGGGCCTGCGGGGTTTCCGTCTCTACGAGCAGTACTTC.

The chain has TRBV6-5 and TRBJ1-6, with 7 positions matching TRBD1. Germline loops: CDR1 MNHEY, CDR2 SVGAGI. CDR3 length: 14 amino acids. J was trimmed by 9 bases and V by 4 bases; bases with no gene match: 6. CDR3 region: CASSLRDSSSPLHF. Written as DNA, the CDR3 is TGTGCCAGCAGTTTAAGGGACAGTTCTTCACCCCTCCACTTT.

The genes are TRBV5-1 and TRBJ1-3; D uncertain. Trimming pared 3 bases from V and 0 bases from J, leaving 10 bases between. Germline CDR1 SGHRS, CDR2 YFSETQ. The CDR3 spans 15 residues. The CDR3 DNA reads as TGCGCCAGCAGCTCCACGGGGAGCTCTGGAAACACCATATATTTT. It yields the protein CASSSTGSSGNTIYF.

CDR3: CASSVSRLPGTEQYF. The CDR3 nucleotides are TGTGCCAGCAGCGTTAGTCGGCTCCCGGGTACGGAGCAGTACTTC. The genes are TRBV9 and TRBJ2-7; no clear D gene. The CDR3 runs 15 residues. Germline CDR1 and CDR2: SGDLS and YYNGEE. Trimming removed 2 bases at V and 7 bases at J, with 19 bases between.

This clone was seen more than once but under ten times. The chain has TRBV7-8 and TRBJ1-3; 7 bases map to TRBD1. With V trimmed by 1 base and J by 0 bases, 0 bases remained unmatched. The CDR3 runs to 15 residues. From germline, CDR1 is SGHVS and CDR2 FQNEAQ. CDR3 nucleotides: TGTGCCAGCAGCTTAGGACAGGGCTCTGGAAACACCATATATTTT. Protein sequence: CASSLGQGSGNTIYF.

This clone was observed a handful of times. The rearrangement joins TRBV19 to TRBJ1-2, with 9 bases matching TRBD1. CDR1 and CDR2 from the germline V gene are LNHDA and SQIVND (reference sequence). The CDR3 contains 15 residues. The V segment lost 5 bases and the J segment 3 bases; nucleotides outside the gene matches: 7. CDR3 nucleotide sequence: TGTGCCAGTAGTTCTCGGACAGGGGAAGACTATGGCTACACCTTC. Translated, it gives CASSSRTGEDYGYTF.

The chain carries TRBV5-1 and TRBJ2-5, with 12 positions matching TRBD2. The V segment lost 4 bases and the J segment 0 bases; nucleotides outside the gene matches: 7. Looked up from germline, CDR1 is SGHRS and CDR2 is YFSETQ. The CDR3 runs to 17 residues. The CDR3 protein is CASSPGTSGGHQETQYF. CDR3 bases: TGCGCCAGCAGCCCAGGAACTAGCGGGGGGCACCAAGAGACCCAGTACTTC.

The DNA of the CDR3 is TGCAGGGGTTGGGGATGGGAAAACACCATATATTTT. This gives the protein CRGWGWENTIYF. The gene calls are TRBV29-1 and TRBJ1-3, with D unresolved. The CDR3 runs 12 residues. Per the germline V gene, CDR1 is SQVTM and CDR2 is ANQGSEA.

J is TRBJ2-5 and V is TRBV27; D possibly corresponds to TRBD1 (6 bases). CDR1 and CDR2 from the germline V gene are MNHEY and SMNVEV (reference sequence). The CDR3 spans 13 residues. Between the trimmed V and J ends, which lost 6 bases and 1 base, there was a span of 9 bases. This CDR3 reads CASSRGFQETQYF. The CDR3 DNA reads as TGTGCCAGCAGCAGGGGATTCCAAGAGACCCAGTACTTC.

The chain has TRBV19 and TRBJ2-2; D perhaps matches TRBD1 (5 bases). The CDR3 is 14 residues long. Germline lookup yields CDR1 LNHDA and CDR2 SQIVND (reference sequence). V dropped 5 bases and J dropped 4 bases, with 11 bases sitting between them. The CDR3 DNA sequence: TGTGCCAGTAGTTTAAAAGGGGCCACCGGGGAGCTGTTTTTT. Its translation is CASSLKGATGELFF. The full variable domain, rest sourced from reference TRBV19 and TRBJ2-2, is DGGITQSPKYLFRKEGQNVTLSCEQNLNHDAMYWYRQDPGQGLRLIYYSQIVNDFQKGDIAEGYSVSREKKESFPLTVTSAQKNPTAFYLCASSLKGATGELFFGEGSRLTVL.

The chain uses TRBV7-9 and TRBJ1-5, with D uncertain. This CDR3 contains 12 residues. Germline values: CDR1 SEHNR, CDR2 FQNEAQ (reference sequence). V was shortened by 1 base and J by 6 bases, with 4 bases between the two germline ends. The CDR3 DNA sequence: TGTGCCAGCAGCTTAGGGTCTCAGCCCCAGCATTTT. Translated, it gives CASSLGSQPQHF.

CDR3 sequence reads: CASTNQRTDTQYF. The CDR3 DNA reads as TGTGCCAGCACCAACCAGCGGACAGATACGCAGTATTTT. V and J are TRBV7-8 and TRBJ2-3; D perhaps matches TRBD2 (5 bases). The CDR3 length is 13 residues. The V end lost 7 bases, the J end lost 3 bases, and 11 bases lay between the germline ends. The germline gives CDR1 SGHVS, CDR2 FQNEAQ.

This chain joins TRBV4-1 and TRBJ2-5; TRBD1 matches at 8 bases. The CDR3 totals 17 residues. Trimming removed 9 bases from V and 5 bases from J; junction bases left unmatched: 20. From germline, CDR1 is MGHRA and CDR2 YSYEKL. The CDR3 DNA is TGCGCCAGGGAAAAAACAACCGGGCAGGGGGCTTGGGAGACCCAGTACTTC. This codes for CAREKTTGQGAWETQYF.

This chain joins TRBV29-1 and TRBJ2-5, with TRBD2 matching 15 bases. Germline CDR1 is SQVTM and CDR2 is ANQGSEA. The CDR3 has 16 amino acids. Trimming removed 4 bases from V and 5 bases from J; junction bases left unmatched: 8. CDR3 amino acids: CSVGRTSGGVWETQYF. CDR3 in DNA: TGCAGCGTTGGAAGGACTAGCGGGGGGGTTTGGGAGACCCAGTACTTC.

The rearrangement joins TRBV2 to TRBJ1-2, with D possibly TRBD1 on 5 matching bases. The ends were cut back, 6 bases at V and 2 bases at J, with 7 bases in the middle. This CDR3 region has 12 residues. Germline V gene lookup returns CDR1 SNHLY and CDR2 FYNNEI. The CDR3 reads CASSGGNYGYTF. CDR3 sequence (DNA): TGTGCCAGCAGCGGGGGGAACTATGGCTACACCTTC.

The chain couples TRBV4-1 to TRBJ2-1, with 8 bases fitting TRBD2. This CDR3 comprises 14 residues. CDR1 is MGHRA and CDR2 is YSYEKL in the germline V gene. V dropped 1 base and J dropped 9; count of bases not matched to a gene: 5. CDR3 sequence (DNA): TGCGCCAGCAGCCAAGGACTAGCGAGTCCTGAGCAGTTCTTC. This sequence encodes CASSQGLASPEQFF.

With respect to this clone: Different DNA sequences within this sample yield the same CDR3. This chain links TRBV30 with TRBJ2-5; no clear D. Trimming removed 0 bases from V and 5 bases from J, with 4 bases in between. Germline values: CDR1 GTSNPN, CDR2 SVGIG (reference sequence). The CDR3 contains 11 residues. CDR3 sequence: CAWSVGETQYF. CDR3 in DNA: TGTGCCTGGAGTGTCGGGGAGACCCAGTACTTC.

This rearrangement joins TRBV5-1 to TRBJ2-5; 14 nucleotides match TRBD2. This CDR3 region has 15 residues. The germline CDR1 and CDR2 sequences are SGHRS and YFSETQ. The ends lost 4 bases at V and 4 bases at J; junction bases unmatched: 3. The chain's CDR3 is CASSTGTSGGETQYF. In DNA form, the CDR3 reads TGCGCCAGCAGCACCGGGACTAGCGGGGGAGAGACCCAGTACTTC.

The CDR3 here is CASSVKTGEYGYTF. CDR3 DNA sequence: TGTGCCAGCAGTGTAAAGACAGGTGAATATGGCTACACCTTC. This rearrangement joins TRBV5-4 to TRBJ1-2, with D possibly matching TRBD1 (6 bases). With 5 bases removed from V and 5 bases from J, the gap between germline ends came to 16 bases. CDR3 size: 14 residues. Per germline, CDR1 SGHNT and CDR2 YYREEE (reference sequence).

This rearrangement joins TRBV6-5 to TRBJ1-1, with 12 bases lining up with TRBD1. CDR3 length: 15 amino acids. The ends lost 6 bases at V and 4 bases at J; junction bases unmatched: 6. Germline V gene data show CDR1 as MNHEY and CDR2 as SVGAGI. The CDR3 nucleotides are TGTGCCAGCAGCTATGGGGACAGGGGGCTCACTGAAGCTTTCTTT. Its protein product is CASSYGDRGLTEAFF.

The chain combines TRBV5-1 with TRBJ2-3, with 9 bases matching TRBD2. Per the germline V gene, CDR1 is SGHRS and CDR2 is YFSETQ. Unmatched junction bases numbered 6, after V lost 4 bases and J lost 6 bases. The CDR3 is made up of 14 amino acids. CDR3 nucleotide sequence: TGCGCCAGCAGCCCGATAGCGGGGGAGGATACGCAGTATTTT. The encoded protein is CASSPIAGEDTQYF. Full variable domain (outside the CDR3, taken from reference TRBV5-1 and TRBJ2-3): KAGVTQTPRYLIKTRGQQVTLSCSPISGHRSVSWYQQTPGQGLQFLFEYFSETQRNKGNFPGRFSGRQFSNSRSEMNVSTLELGDSALYLCASSPIAGEDTQYFGPGTRLTVL.

V usage is TRBV10-3 and J usage is TRBJ1-4; D might be TRBD1 (5 bases). V shed 7 bases and J shed 7 bases, with 13 bases lying between them. Germline lookup yields CDR1 ENHRY and CDR2 SYGVKD. This CDR3 has 13 residues. CDR3 loop: CAIMAQGTEKLFF. The CDR3 nucleotides read TGTGCCATCATGGCCCAGGGAACTGAAAAACTGTTTTTT.

This rearrangement joins TRBV5-6 to TRBJ2-7; TRBD2 matches 12 bases. This CDR3 has 15 amino acids. Germline V gene sequence: CDR1 SGHDT, CDR2 YYEEEE. Unmatched junction bases numbered 9, after V lost 2 bases and J lost 9 bases. CDR3 loop: CASSLGASGGEVQYF. CDR3 nucleotide sequence: TGTGCCAGCAGCTTAGGGGCTAGCGGGGGGGAAGTGCAGTACTTC.